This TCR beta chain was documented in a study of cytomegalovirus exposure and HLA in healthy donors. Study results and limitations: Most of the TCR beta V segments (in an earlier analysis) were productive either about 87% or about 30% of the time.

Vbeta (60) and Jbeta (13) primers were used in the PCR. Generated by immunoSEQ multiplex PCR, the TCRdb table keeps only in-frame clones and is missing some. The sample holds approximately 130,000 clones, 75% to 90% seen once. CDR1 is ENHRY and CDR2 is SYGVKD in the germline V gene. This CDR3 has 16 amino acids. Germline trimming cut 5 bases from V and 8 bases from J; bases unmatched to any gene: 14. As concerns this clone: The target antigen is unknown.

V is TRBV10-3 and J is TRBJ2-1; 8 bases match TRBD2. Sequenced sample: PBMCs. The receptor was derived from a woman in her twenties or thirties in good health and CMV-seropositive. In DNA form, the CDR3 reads TGTGCCATCAGTTTTACCGGGACTAGTGGAGGCGATGAGCAGTTCTTC. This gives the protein CAISFTGTSGGDEQFF.